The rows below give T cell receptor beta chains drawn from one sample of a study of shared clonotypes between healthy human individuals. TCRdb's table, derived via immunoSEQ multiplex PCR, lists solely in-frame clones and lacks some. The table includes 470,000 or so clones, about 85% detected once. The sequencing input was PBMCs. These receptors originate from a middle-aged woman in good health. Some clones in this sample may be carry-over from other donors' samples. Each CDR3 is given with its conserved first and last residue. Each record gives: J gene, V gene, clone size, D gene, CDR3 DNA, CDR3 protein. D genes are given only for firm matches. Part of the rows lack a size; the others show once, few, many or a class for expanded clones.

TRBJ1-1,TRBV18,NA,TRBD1,TGTGCCAGCTCACCTCGCCCGGGACAGACAAACACTGAAGCTTTCTTT,CASSPRPGQTNTEAFF
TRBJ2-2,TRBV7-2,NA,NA,TGTGCCAGCAGCTTTGGGTATTTCCTACTAGGGAACACCGGGGAGCTGTTTTTT,CASSFGYFLLGNTGELFF
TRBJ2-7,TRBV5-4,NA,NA,TGTGCCAGCAGCTTGGGGGGTTACGAGCAGTACTTC,CASSLGGYEQYF
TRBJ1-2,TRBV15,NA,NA,TGTGCCACCAGCAGAGATAGGGAGGGACCCCTATCCTTC,CATSRDREGPLSF
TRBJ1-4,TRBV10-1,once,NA,TGCGCCAGCAGTGAGTCGACCCCGGGGGCGGATGAAAAACTGTTTTTT,CASSESTPGADEKLFF
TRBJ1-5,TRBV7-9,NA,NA,TGTGCCAGCAGCTTAGCGGGCCAGACAGCCCTGCCCCAGCATTTT,CASSLAGQTALPQHF
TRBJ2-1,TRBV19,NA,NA,TGTGCCAGTAGTCGGCAGGGTAGCTACAATGAGCAGTTCTTC,CASSRQGSYNEQFF
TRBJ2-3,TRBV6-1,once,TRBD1,TGTGCCAGCAGTGAAGTGACAGGGGCTAACACAGATACGCAGTATTTT,CASSEVTGANTDTQYF
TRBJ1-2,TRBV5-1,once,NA,TGCGCCAGCAGCTCGTTCTCAGTTGGGGGAAACTATGGCTACACCTTC,CASSSFSVGGNYGYTF
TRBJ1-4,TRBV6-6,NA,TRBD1,TGTGCCAGCAGCAGGGACAGGGATGAAAAACTGTTTTTT,CASSRDRDEKLFF
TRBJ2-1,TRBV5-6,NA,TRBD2,TGTGCCAGCAGCCTTAGCGGGAGCAAATACAATGAGCAGTTCTTC,CASSLSGSKYNEQFF
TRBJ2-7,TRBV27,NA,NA,TGTGCCAGCAGTTTATTGTCAGAAAACTACGAGCAGTACTTC,CASSLLSENYEQYF
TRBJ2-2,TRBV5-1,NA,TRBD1,TGCGCCAGCACGGACAGGGGTGGCACCGGGGAGCTGTTTTTT,CASTDRGGTGELFF